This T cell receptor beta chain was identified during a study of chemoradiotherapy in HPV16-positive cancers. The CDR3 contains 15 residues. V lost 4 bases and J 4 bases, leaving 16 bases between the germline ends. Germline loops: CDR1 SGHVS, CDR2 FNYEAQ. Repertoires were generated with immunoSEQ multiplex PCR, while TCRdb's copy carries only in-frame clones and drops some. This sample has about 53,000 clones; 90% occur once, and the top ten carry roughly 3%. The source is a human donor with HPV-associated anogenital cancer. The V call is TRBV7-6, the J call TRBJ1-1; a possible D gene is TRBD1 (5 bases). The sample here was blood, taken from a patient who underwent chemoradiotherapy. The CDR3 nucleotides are TGTGCCAGCAGCTCCGGCCCGGGGGGACTCACTGAAGCTTTCTTT. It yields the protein CASSSGPGGLTEAFF.